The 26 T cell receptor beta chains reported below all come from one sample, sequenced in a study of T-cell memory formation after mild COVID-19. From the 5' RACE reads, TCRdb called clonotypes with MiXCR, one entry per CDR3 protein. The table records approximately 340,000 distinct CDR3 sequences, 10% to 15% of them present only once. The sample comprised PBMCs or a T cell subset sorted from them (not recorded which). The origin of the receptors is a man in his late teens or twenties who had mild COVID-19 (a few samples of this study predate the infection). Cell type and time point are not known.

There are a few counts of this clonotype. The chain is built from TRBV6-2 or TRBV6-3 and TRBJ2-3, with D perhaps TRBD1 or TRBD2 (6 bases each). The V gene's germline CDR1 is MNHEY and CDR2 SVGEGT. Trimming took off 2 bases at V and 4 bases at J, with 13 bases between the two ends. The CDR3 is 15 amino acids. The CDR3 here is CASSYGGPIADTQYF. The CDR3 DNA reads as TGTGCCAGCAGTTACGGGGGGCCCATCGCAGATACGCAGTATTTT.

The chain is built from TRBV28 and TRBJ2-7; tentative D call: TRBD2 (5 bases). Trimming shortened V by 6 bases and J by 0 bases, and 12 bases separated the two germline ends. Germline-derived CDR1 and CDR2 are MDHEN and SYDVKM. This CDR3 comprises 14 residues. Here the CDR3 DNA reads TGTGCCAGCAGGTCGCCGGGGAGCTCCTACGAGCAGTACGTC. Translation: CASRSPGSSYEQYV.

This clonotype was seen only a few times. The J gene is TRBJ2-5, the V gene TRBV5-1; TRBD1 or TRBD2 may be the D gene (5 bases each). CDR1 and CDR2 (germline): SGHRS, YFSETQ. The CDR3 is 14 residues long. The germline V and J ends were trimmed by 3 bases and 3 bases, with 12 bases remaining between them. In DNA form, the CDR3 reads TGCGCCAGCAGCTCTCCCCAGGGAGAAGAGACCCAGTACTTC. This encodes CASSSPQGEETQYF.

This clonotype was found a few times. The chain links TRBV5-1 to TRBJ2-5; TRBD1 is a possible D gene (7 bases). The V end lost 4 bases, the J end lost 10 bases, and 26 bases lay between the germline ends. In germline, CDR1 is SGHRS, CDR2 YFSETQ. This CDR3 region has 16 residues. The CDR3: CASSPPRGGGEVGQYF. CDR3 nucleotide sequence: TGCGCCAGCAGCCCCCCGCGAGGGGGCGGGGAAGTAGGCCAGTACTTC.

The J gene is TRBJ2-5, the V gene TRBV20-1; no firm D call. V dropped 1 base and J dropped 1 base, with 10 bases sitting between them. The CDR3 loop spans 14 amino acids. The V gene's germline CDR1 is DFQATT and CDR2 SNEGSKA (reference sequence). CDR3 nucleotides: TGCAGTGCTAGAGTTGGGCCGTTCCAAGAGACCCAGTACTTC. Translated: CSARVGPFQETQYF.

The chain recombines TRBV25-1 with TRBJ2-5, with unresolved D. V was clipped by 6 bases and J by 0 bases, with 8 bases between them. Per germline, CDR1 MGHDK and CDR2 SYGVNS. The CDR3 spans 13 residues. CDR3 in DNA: TGTGCCAGCAGACCGAGGAACCAAGAGACCCAGTACTTC. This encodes CASRPRNQETQYF.

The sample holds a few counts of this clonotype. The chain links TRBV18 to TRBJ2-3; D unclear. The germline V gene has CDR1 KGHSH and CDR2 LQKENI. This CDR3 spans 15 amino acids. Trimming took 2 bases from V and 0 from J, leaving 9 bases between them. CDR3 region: CASSPVERSTDTQYF. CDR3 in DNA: TGTGCCAGCTCACCAGTGGAAAGGAGCACAGATACGCAGTATTTT.

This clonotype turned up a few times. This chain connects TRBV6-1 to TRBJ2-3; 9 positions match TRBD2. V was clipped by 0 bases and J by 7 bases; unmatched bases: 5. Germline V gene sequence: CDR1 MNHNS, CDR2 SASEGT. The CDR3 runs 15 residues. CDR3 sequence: CASSEAAGGLYTQYF. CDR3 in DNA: TGTGCCAGCAGTGAAGCGGCGGGGGGGCTTTATACGCAGTATTTT.

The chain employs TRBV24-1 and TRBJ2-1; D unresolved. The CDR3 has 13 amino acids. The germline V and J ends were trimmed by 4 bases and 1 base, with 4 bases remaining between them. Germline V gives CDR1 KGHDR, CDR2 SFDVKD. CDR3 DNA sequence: TGTGCCACCAGTGAGGCGTCCTACAATGAGCAGTTCTTC. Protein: CATSEASYNEQFF.

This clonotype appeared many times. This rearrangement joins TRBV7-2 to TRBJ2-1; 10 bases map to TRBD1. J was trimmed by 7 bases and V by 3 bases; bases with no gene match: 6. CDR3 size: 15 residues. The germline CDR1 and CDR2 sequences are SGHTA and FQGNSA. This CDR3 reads CASSFHRDRGNEQFF. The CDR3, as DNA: TGTGCCAGCAGCTTTCACCGGGACAGGGGAAATGAGCAGTTCTTC.

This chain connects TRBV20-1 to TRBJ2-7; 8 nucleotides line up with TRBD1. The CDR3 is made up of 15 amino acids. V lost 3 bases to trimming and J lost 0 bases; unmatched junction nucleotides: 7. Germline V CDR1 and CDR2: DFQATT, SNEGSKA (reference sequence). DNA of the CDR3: TGCAGTGCTAGTGACGGACAGGGCCACTCCTACGAGCAGTACGTC. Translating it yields CSASDGQGHSYEQYV.

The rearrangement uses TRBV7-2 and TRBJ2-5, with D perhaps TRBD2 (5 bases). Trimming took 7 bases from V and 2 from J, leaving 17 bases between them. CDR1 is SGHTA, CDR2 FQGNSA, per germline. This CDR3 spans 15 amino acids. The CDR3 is CASTYGRSGQETQYF. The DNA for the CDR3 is TGTGCCAGCACCTATGGGCGGTCGGGGCAAGAGACCCAGTACTTC. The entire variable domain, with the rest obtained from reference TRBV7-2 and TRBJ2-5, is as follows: GAGVSQSPSNKVTEKGKDVELRCDPISGHTALYWYRQSLGQGLEFLIYFQGNSAPDKSGLPSDRFSAERTGGSVSTLTIQRTQQEDSAVYLCASTYGRSGQETQYFGPGTRLLVL.

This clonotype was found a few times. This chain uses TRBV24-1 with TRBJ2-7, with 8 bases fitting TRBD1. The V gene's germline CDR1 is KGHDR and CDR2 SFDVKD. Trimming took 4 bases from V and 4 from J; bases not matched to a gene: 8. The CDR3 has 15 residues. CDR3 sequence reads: CATSDPGQGIYEQYV. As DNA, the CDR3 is TGTGCCACCAGTGACCCCGGACAGGGTATATACGAGCAGTACGTC.

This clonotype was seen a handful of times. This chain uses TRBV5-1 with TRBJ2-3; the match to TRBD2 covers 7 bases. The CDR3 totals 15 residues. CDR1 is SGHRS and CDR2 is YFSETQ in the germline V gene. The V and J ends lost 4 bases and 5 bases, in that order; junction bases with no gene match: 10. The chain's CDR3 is CASSPRDGGIDTQYF. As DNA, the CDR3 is TGCGCCAGCAGCCCCCGGGACGGGGGGATAGATACGCAGTATTTT. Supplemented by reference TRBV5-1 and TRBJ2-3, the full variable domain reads KAGVTQTPRYLIKTRGQQVTLSCSPISGHRSVSWYQQTPGQGLQFLFEYFSETQRNKGNFPGRFSGRQFSNSRSEMNVSTLELGDSALYLCASSPRDGGIDTQYFGPGTRLTVL.

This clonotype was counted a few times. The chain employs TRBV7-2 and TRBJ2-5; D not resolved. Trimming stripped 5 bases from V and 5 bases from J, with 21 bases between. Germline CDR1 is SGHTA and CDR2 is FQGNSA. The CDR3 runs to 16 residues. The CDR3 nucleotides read TGTGCCAGCAGCCTGTGGGATTCCCGGACGCTGGAGACCCAGTACTTC. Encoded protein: CASSLWDSRTLETQYF.

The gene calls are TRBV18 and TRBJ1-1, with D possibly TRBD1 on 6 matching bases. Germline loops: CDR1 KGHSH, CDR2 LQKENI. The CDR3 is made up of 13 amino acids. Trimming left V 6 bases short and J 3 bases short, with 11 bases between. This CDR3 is CASSQDRHTEAFF. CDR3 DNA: TGTGCCAGCTCCCAGGACAGACACACTGAAGCTTTCTTT.

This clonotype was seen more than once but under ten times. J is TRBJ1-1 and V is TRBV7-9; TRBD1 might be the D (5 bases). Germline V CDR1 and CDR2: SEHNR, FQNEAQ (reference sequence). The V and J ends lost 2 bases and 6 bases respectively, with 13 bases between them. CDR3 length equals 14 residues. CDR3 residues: CASSLRLGDAEAFF. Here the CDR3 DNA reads TGTGCCAGCAGCTTACGTTTAGGGGACGCTGAAGCTTTCTTT.

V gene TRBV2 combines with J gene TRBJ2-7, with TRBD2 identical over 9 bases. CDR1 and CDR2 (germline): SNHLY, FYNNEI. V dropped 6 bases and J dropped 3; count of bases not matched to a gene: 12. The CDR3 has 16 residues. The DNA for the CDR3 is TGTGCCAGCAGCAGGCCCCGAGCGGGGGGCCACTACGAGCAGTACGTC. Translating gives CASSRPRAGGHYEQYV.

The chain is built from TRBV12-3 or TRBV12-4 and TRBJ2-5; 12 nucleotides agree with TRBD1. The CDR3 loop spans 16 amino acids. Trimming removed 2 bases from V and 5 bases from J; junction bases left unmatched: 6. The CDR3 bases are TGTGCCAGCAGTTTAACGGGACAGGGGGCACTGGAGACCCAGTACTTC. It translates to CASSLTGQGALETQYF.

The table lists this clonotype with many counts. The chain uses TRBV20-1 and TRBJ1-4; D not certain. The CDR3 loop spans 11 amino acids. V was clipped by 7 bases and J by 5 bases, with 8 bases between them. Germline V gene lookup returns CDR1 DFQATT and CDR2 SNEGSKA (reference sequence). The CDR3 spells CSGTVNEKLFF. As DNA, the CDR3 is TGCAGTGGGACGGTGAATGAAAAACTGTTTTTT.

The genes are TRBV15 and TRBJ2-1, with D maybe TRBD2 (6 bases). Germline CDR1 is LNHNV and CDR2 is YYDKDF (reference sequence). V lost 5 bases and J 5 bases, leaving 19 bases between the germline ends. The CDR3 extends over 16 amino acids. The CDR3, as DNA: TGTGCCACCAGCCGCGGGCGGGCGGGGCCGAACAATGAGCAGTTCTTC. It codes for CATSRGRAGPNNEQFF.

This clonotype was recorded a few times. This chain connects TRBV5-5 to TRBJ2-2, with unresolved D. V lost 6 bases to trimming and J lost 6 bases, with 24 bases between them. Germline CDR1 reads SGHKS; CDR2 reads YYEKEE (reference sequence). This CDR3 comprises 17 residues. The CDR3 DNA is TGTGCCAGCACCTTTATGGGCCGGGTGGTTCCATCCGGGGAGCTGTTTTTT. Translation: CASTFMGRVVPSGELFF.

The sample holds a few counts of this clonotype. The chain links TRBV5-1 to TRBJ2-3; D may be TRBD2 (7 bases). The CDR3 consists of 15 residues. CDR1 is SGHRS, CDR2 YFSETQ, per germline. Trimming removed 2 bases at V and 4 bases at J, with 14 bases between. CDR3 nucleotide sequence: TGCGCCAGCAGCTTATACGGGGGGCAGGCAGATACGCAGTATTTT. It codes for CASSLYGGQADTQYF.

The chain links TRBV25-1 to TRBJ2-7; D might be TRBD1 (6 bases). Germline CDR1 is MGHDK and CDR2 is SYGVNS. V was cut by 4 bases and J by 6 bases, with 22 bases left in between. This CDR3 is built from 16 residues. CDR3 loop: CASSGPGAVGWGEQYF. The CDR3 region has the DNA TGTGCCAGCAGTGGCCCAGGGGCAGTGGGGTGGGGCGAGCAGTACTTC.

CDR3 coding DNA: TGTGCCAGCAGCTTGCAGGGTTATAGCAATCAGCCCCAGCATTTT. It codes for CASSLQGYSNQPQHF. This rearrangement joins TRBV11-2 to TRBJ1-5, with a weak D call TRBD1 (5 bases). Germline V CDR1 and CDR2: SGHAT, FQNNGV. Trimming shortened V by 3 bases and J by 0 bases, and 9 bases separated the two germline ends. This CDR3 spans 15 amino acids.

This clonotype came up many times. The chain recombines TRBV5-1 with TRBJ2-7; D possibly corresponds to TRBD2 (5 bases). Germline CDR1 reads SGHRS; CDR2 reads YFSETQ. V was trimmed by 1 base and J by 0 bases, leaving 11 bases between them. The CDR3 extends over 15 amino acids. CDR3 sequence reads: CASSLLAGGSYEQYF. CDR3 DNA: TGCGCCAGCAGCTTGCTGGCCGGAGGCTCCTACGAGCAGTACTTC.